A selection of T cell receptor beta chains follows, all from one sample in a study of siplizumab effects on memory and regulatory T cells. Assay used: immunoSEQ multiplex PCR; TCRdb lists only in-frame clones, some missing. The table lists some 100,000 clones, about 91% of them singletons. The sequenced material came from Tregs sorted from blood. The source is a human donor in good health. The CDR3 runs from the conserved cysteine through the conserved F or W. A D gene is named only where the DNA matches it firmly. Rows may omit the clone size; those that give it use once, few, many or a size class.

>.|TRBV2|TRBJ1-1|.
CASSVEESGLQSQETEAFF
TGTGCCAGCAGTGTCGAAGAGTCCGGACTCCAAAGCCAGGAGACTGAAGCTTTCTTT
>.|TRBV5-4|TRBJ2-1|TRBD2
CASSLRLAEYNEQFF
TGTGCCAGCAGCTTGAGACTAGCGGAATACAATGAGCAGTTCTTC
>.|TRBV7-2|TRBJ2-5|TRBD2
CASSKVAGGQETQYF
TGTGCCAGCAGCAAAGTAGCGGGGGGCCAAGAGACCCAGTACTTC
>few|TRBV5-1|TRBJ1-2|.
CASSLDGPPNYGYTF
TGCGCCAGCAGCTTGGACGGACCCCCTAACTATGGCTACACCTTC
>.|TRBV6-5|TRBJ1-5|.
CASSEIRGQPQHF
TGTGCCAGCAGCGAGATCAGGGGACAGCCCCAGCATTTT
>few|TRBV21-1|TRBJ2-7|.
CASSKVIQAYEQYF
TGTGCCAGCAGCAAAGTCATACAGGCCTACGAGCAGTACTTC
>.|TRBV18|TRBJ2-1|.
CASSPYTGKGNEQFF
TGTGCCAGCTCACCCTATACAGGAAAAGGCAATGAGCAGTTCTTC
>once|TRBV19|TRBJ1-2|TRBD1
CASSMGQGGSYGYTF
TGTGCCAGTAGTATGGGACAGGGAGGTAGTTATGGCTACACCTTC
>.|TRBV4-2|TRBJ1-2|.
CATSLNIRALTF
TGTGCCACCAGCTTAAACATTAGGGCCCTCACCTTC
>.|TRBV6-6|TRBJ2-7|.
CASRPDPGRTYEQYF
TGTGCCAGCAGACCAGACCCAGGCAGAACCTACGAGCAGTACTTC
>.|TRBV5-4|TRBJ1-2|.
CASSYPFNDGYTF
TGTGCCAGCAGCTACCCATTTAACGATGGCTACACCTTC
>.|TRBV6-5|TRBJ1-3|.
CASSLSNGNTIYF
TGTGCCAGCAGTCTCAGTAACGGAAACACCATATATTTT
>.|TRBV19|TRBJ1-2|.
CASSPGVSYGYTF
TGTGCCAGTAGTCCGGGGGTTAGCTATGGCTACACCTTC
>.|TRBV6-6|TRBJ2-1|TRBD2
CASSYRQRGVYNEQFF
TGTGCCAGCAGTTACAGGCAGCGGGGGGTCTACAATGAGCAGTTCTTC
>.|TRBV27|TRBJ2-1|TRBD2
CASSLVPLAGRKGQFF
TGTGCCAGCAGCCTGGTACCGCTAGCGGGGAGGAAGGGGCAGTTCTTC
>.|TRBV19|TRBJ1-2|.
CASSIDGSYGYTF
TGTGCCAGTAGTATAGATGGAAGCTATGGCTACACCTTC
>.|TRBV5-4|TRBJ2-1|.
CASSLGGGAYNEQFF
TGTGCCAGCAGCTTGGGAGGGGGAGCTTACAATGAGCAGTTCTTC
>.|TRBV27|TRBJ2-7|.
CASRGLGLSANNEQYF
TGTGCCAGCAGGGGTCTGGGACTCTCAGCCAACAACGAGCAGTACTTC
>few|TRBV5-1|TRBJ2-1|TRBD1
CASSSYRGDLSYNEQFF
TGCGCCAGCAGCTCCTACAGGGGGGATTTATCCTACAATGAGCAGTTCTTC
>.|TRBV5-1|TRBJ2-2|TRBD2
CASSFSSGEDVGELFF
TGCGCCAGCAGCTTCTCTAGCGGAGAGGACGTCGGGGAGCTGTTTTTT
>.|TRBV9|TRBJ2-3|TRBD1
CASSPRQGATADTQYF
TGTGCCAGCAGCCCACGTCAGGGGGCGACAGCAGATACGCAGTATTTT
>.|TRBV11-2|TRBJ2-2|TRBD2
CASKSGRVTGELFF
TGTGCCAGCAAGAGCGGGAGGGTAACCGGGGAGCTGTTTTTT
>.|TRBV10-3|TRBJ1-2|.
CAIRAVANYGYTF
TGTGCCATCAGGGCAGTAGCTAACTATGGCTACACCTTC
>.|TRBV6-1|TRBJ1-2|.
CASSVGRGVYGYTF
TGTGCCAGCAGCGTAGGACGAGGGGTCTATGGCTACACCTTC
>once|TRBV2|TRBJ1-1|TRBD1
CASSSRTGENTEAFF
TGTGCCAGCAGTAGCCGGACAGGGGAGAACACTGAAGCTTTCTTT
>once|TRBV11-3|TRBJ2-2|TRBD1
CASSLRGLGELFF
TGTGCCAGCAGCTTAAGGGGGCTGGGGGAGCTGTTTTTT
>.|TRBV7-7|TRBJ2-1|TRBD2
CASSPGTSGSSYNEQFF
TGTGCTAGCAGCCCCGGGACTAGCGGGAGCTCCTACAATGAGCAGTTCTTC
>.|TRBV28|TRBJ1-1|.
CASSLLPPGEAFF
TGTGCCAGCAGTTTACTTCCCCCAGGGGAAGCTTTCTTT
>.|TRBV10-3|TRBJ2-7|.
CAISGVSYEQYF
TGTGCCATCAGTGGGGTCAGCTACGAGCAGTACTTC
>.|TRBV5-6|TRBJ1-6|TRBD1
CASSGGTAGSPLHF
TGTGCCAGCAGCGGAGGGACAGCGGGTTCACCCCTCCACTTT
>once|TRBV11-3|TRBJ2-1|.
CASSQGFRDEQFF
TGTGCCAGCAGTCAGGGTTTCCGCGATGAGCAGTTCTTC
>.|TRBV6-5|TRBJ1-1|.
CASSYSQPGMNTEAFF
TGTGCCAGCAGTTACTCGCAGCCCGGCATGAACACTGAAGCTTTCTTT
>.|TRBV5-4|TRBJ2-5|.
CASSLFKGGGSRETQYF
TGTGCCAGCAGCTTGTTTAAAGGGGGTGGTTCGAGGGAGACCCAGTACTTC
>.|TRBV9|TRBJ1-1|TRBD1
CASSSRTGWTEAFF
TGTGCCAGCAGCTCGCGGACAGGGTGGACTGAAGCTTTCTTT
>.|TRBV7-8|TRBJ2-7|TRBD2
CASSLVAGVGYEQYF
TGTGCCAGCAGCTTAGTAGCGGGAGTGGGCTACGAGCAGTACTTC
>.|TRBV6-5|TRBJ2-3|.
CASSYYPGANTDTQYF
TGTGCCAGCAGTTACTATCCCGGGGCGAACACAGATACGCAGTATTTT
>.|TRBV2|TRBJ1-2|.
CASDRGSGARGYTF
TGTGCCAGCGACCGTGGATCGGGGGCTAGGGGCTACACCTTC
>.|TRBV7-2|TRBJ2-6|.
CASSLGERSVLTF
TGTGCCAGCAGCTTAGGGGAGAGAAGCGTCCTGACTTTC
>.|TRBV7-8|TRBJ2-5|.
CASSLRNRQETQYF
TGTGCCAGCAGCTTAAGGAATCGCCAAGAGACCCAGTACTTC
>.|TRBV27|TRBJ2-7|.
CASSLLPGSYEQYF
TGTGCCAGCAGTTTACTCCCAGGGTCCTACGAGCAGTACTTC
>once|TRBV16|TRBJ2-5|TRBD1
CASIANLGQGGETQYF
TGTGCCAGCATAGCCAACCTCGGACAGGGCGGAGAGACCCAGTACTTC
>.|TRBV11-2|TRBJ1-2|TRBD1
CASSNRGQDGYTF
TGTGCCAGCAGCAACAGGGGGCAGGATGGCTACACCTTC
>.|TRBV19|TRBJ1-2|.
CASKLVGGNYGYTF
TGTGCCAGTAAGTTAGTAGGGGGGAACTATGGCTACACCTTC
>.|TRBV18|TRBJ1-1|.
CASSPPGRNTEAFF
TGTGCCAGCTCACCGCCAGGAAGGAACACTGAAGCTTTCTTT
>.|TRBV19|TRBJ1-2|.
CASNTALNRNQPRGYTF
TGTGCCAGTAATACGGCCCTGAATCGGAATCAGCCGAGGGGCTACACCTTC
>few|TRBV18|TRBJ1-6|.
CASSPSRGALHF
TGTGCCAGCTCACCATCCCGAGGAGCCCTCCACTTT
>.|TRBV19|TRBJ1-2|.
CASSRDNYGYTF
TGTGCCAGTAGTCGGGATAACTATGGCTACACCTTC
>.|TRBV7-8|TRBJ2-2|TRBD2
CASSQTSGSPTGELFF
TGTGCCAGCAGCCAGACTAGCGGGAGTCCCACCGGGGAGCTGTTTTTT
>.|TRBV2|TRBJ2-1|.
CASSALQGSYNEQFF
TGTGCCAGCAGTGCCCTACAGGGCAGCTACAATGAGCAGTTCTTC
>.|TRBV20-1|TRBJ1-1|.
CSARGAFF
TGCAGTGCCCGAGGGGCTTTCTTT
>few|TRBV5-1|TRBJ1-1|.
CASALRGGAGESEAFF
TGCGCCAGCGCTCTCCGGGGCGGAGCGGGGGAAAGTGAAGCTTTCTTT